The 10 T cell receptor beta chains below were found in one sample sequenced in a study of memory CD4+ T cells and cytomegalovirus serostatus. The sort gate was single viable CD3+CD4+CD8-CD45RO+ cells for memory CD4+ T cells. Here immunoSEQ multiplex PCR was the method, and the copy in TCRdb shows in-frame clones only, minus some. The sample has around 53,000 clones; around 85% are singletons. Sequenced material: memory CD4+ T cells from blood. The source is an adult in good health and CMV-seronegative.

This clone was picked up a small number of times. V is TRBV4-1 and J is TRBJ1-5, with unresolved D. Germline-derived CDR1 and CDR2 are MGHRA and YSYEKL. This CDR3 is built from 15 residues. The V gene lost 0 bases and the J gene lost 8 bases, with 14 bases spanning the gap. Here the CDR3 DNA reads TGCGCCAGCAGCCAAGATCGTTTCGGCGTCAAGCCCCAGCATTTT. Its protein is CASSQDRFGVKPQHF.

The chain joins TRBV15 to TRBJ2-6, with D possibly being TRBD1 (6 bases). This CDR3 spans 15 amino acids. Trimming removed 6 bases at V and 4 bases at J, with 13 bases between. The germline V gene encodes CDR1 LNHNV and CDR2 YYDKDF (reference sequence). CDR3 in DNA: TGTGCCACCAGACAGGGCGATGCCGGGGCCAACGTCCTGACTTTC. It specifies CATRQGDAGANVLTF.

V usage is TRBV28 and J usage is TRBJ2-7; 8 bases match TRBD1. The germline gives CDR1 MDHEN, CDR2 SYDVKM. There are 14 residues in the CDR3. V shed 6 bases and J 4 bases; nucleotides not matched to a gene: 8. CDR3 region: CASSRPGTGYEQYF. In DNA form, the CDR3 reads TGTGCCAGCAGCCGTCCCGGGACAGGATACGAGCAGTACTTC.

This clone was picked up a small number of times. The chain employs TRBV7-2 and TRBJ2-1; D is perhaps TRBD1 or TRBD2 (5 bases each). The CDR3 consists of 14 residues. Germline V gene sequence: CDR1 SGHTA, CDR2 FQGNSA. The V end was cut by 6 bases, the J end by 4 bases, with 13 bases between. Here the CDR3 DNA reads TGTGCCAGCAGACCGGCCGGGGCATACAATGAGCAGTTCTTC. This translates into CASRPAGAYNEQFF.

This clone has just one count. V gene TRBV5-1 combines with J gene TRBJ1-1; 7 bases are shared with TRBD1. Losses at the gene ends were 4 bases for V and 7 bases for J; bases not matched to a gene: 22. The germline CDR1 and CDR2 sequences are SGHRS and YFSETQ. CDR3 length: 18 residues. CDR3: CASSLQGTVGTLRGEAFF. In nucleotides, the CDR3 is TGCGCCAGCAGCCTACAGGGGACAGTCGGAACCCTGAGGGGTGAAGCTTTCTTT.

V and J are TRBV11-2 and TRBJ2-7, with 8 bases matching TRBD2. Germline CDR1 is SGHAT and CDR2 is FQNNGV. This CDR3 has 15 residues. Germline trimming cut 2 bases from V and 5 bases from J; bases unmatched to any gene: 8. CDR3 nucleotide sequence: TGTGCCAGCAGCTTAACCGGGGGGGGTGTCCACGAGCAGTACTTC. Encoded protein: CASSLTGGGVHEQYF.

The chain combines TRBV19 with TRBJ1-3; 11 bases line up with TRBD1. The CDR3 extends over 16 amino acids. CDR1 and CDR2 (germline): LNHDA, SQIVND (reference sequence). J was trimmed by 4 bases and V by 5 bases; bases with no gene match: 7. The CDR3 loop reads CASSVFGQGAGNTIYF. Here the CDR3 DNA reads TGTGCCAGTAGTGTTTTCGGACAGGGGGCAGGAAACACCATATATTTT.

The rearrangement uses TRBV27 and TRBJ2-7; D possibly corresponds to TRBD2 (7 bases). Trimming removed 5 bases from V and 6 bases from J, with 14 bases in between. Per the germline V gene, CDR1 is MNHEY and CDR2 is SMNVEV (reference sequence). The CDR3 consists of 13 residues. In DNA, the CDR3 is TGTGCCAGCAGTAAATTAAGGGGGGGCGAGCAGTACTTC. Encoded protein: CASSKLRGGEQYF.

The genes are TRBV27 and TRBJ2-1, with unresolved D. The CDR3 consists of 11 residues. Per the germline V gene, CDR1 is MNHEY and CDR2 is SMNVEV (reference sequence). With 8 bases removed from V and 5 bases from J, the gap between germline ends came to 7 bases. The CDR3 sequence is CASLTNNEQFF. The DNA for the CDR3 is TGTGCCAGCCTCACCAACAATGAGCAGTTCTTC.

The V and J genes are TRBV6-1 and TRBJ2-1, with a possible D match to TRBD2 (7 bases). This CDR3 contains 15 residues. The germline gives CDR1 MNHNS, CDR2 SASEGT. The V end was cut by 1 base, the J end by 6 bases, with 13 bases between. CDR3 sequence: CASSEVGGAFNEQFF. CDR3 in DNA: TGTGCCAGCAGTGAAGTAGGGGGGGCGTTCAATGAGCAGTTCTTC.